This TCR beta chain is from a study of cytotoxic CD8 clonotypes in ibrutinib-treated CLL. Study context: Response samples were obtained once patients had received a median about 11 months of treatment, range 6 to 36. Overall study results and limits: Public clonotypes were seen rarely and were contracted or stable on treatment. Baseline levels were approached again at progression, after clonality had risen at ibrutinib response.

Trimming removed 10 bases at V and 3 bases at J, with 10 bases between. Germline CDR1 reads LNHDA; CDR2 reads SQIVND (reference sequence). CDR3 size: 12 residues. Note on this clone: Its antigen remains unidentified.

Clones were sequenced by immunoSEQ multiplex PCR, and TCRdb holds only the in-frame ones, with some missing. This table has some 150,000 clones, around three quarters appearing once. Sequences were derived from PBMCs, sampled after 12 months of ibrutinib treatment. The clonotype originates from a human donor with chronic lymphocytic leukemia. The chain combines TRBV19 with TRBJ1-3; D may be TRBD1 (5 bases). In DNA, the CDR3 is TGTGCCACATGGACACTTGGAAACACCATATATTTT. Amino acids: CATWTLGNTIYF.